One TCR beta chain is described in this entry. This clonotype was seen a handful of times. Its antigen remains undetermined. Base-call qualities are not available, and no considerably larger clone is one nucleotide away. The sample belongs to a study of blood T cells in healthy people across ages (dated by TCRdb to between 2015 and 2016). General notes on the study: In model experiments, roughly one uniquely barcoded TCR beta cDNA molecule per two T cells was captured by template switching. To avoid experimental bias, donors of different ages were randomly spread across the sequencing lanes. To track age-related changes in TCR beta repertoire diversity, the study relied on deep sequencing normalized with unique cDNA molecular identifiers. The donors were divided into four age groups: young (average approximately 15 years), middle-aged (approximately 39), aged (62) and long-lived (nearly 85). The study analyzed two additional independent replicas of 1 million unique cDNA reads from the same blood draw for two donors, one aged 18 to 29 and one aged 80 or older.

The CDR3 goes from the cysteine to the phenylalanine over 17 residues. Just the 51-base CDR3 DNA is kept, in frame starting at base 1. The germline V gene gives CDR1 as ENHRY and CDR2 as SYGVKD. V has 0 bases trimmed and J has 5 bases trimmed; junction bases matching no gene number 12. Library preparation was by 5' RACE. These reads were obtained on an Illumina HiSeq 2500. A second PCR of roughly 6 to 11 cycles was run with a J-beta primer mix and a sample-barcoded 5' primer. A template-switch 5' adaptor carrying 12 random nucleotides introduced a unique molecular identifier onto each TCR beta cDNA molecule. At least 2.5 million CDR3-containing paired-end reads were obtained from each sample. First-strand cDNA was synthesized from all RNA with the Mint cDNA synthesis kit, primed by a TRBC-specific oligonucleotide. All cDNA was treated with uracil-DNA glycosylase and then went through a first 18-cycle PCR with the universal primers M1SS and BC2_uni_R. The paper's processing steps were these. For normalization, 1 million high-quality reads, each with a distinct molecular identifier, were randomly selected from each sample. Instead of being binned into consensus sequences, reads that shared molecular identifiers were thrown out. CDR3 identification, clonotype clustering and error correction used MiTCR with a Q25 quality threshold and the strictest error-elimination algorithm. A nonparametric unseen species model with Euler transformation was used to estimate a lower bound on total TCR beta diversity. Through fastp at Q25 and MiXCR, TCRdb rebuilt clones from the public reads, retaining in-frame beta chains. One record per CDR3 amino acid sequence lists the most common genes and DNA. TCRdb's processing, not the study's, gives the V and J calls here. The sample contains approximately 940,000 distinct CDR3 sequences, 48% of them found a single time. 13% of the sample rests with the top ten.

The approximately 39 donors, aged about 6 to 100 years, were systemically healthy Caucasian individuals from Russia. Roughly 11 milliliters of peripheral blood were drawn from each donor into EDTA-treated Vacutainer tubes. Ficoll-Paque density-gradient centrifugation was used to isolate PBMCs, with at least 6.5 million per sample. Total RNA, at least 5.5 micrograms per sample, was extracted from PBMCs with Trizol reagent. Naive CD45RAhigh/CD27high T cell percentages were measured by flow cytometry on a PBMC aliquot from every donor. The full study reports these points: Observed TCR beta diversity per million T cells fell roughly linearly with age, and a significant reduction was already apparent by age about 43. Donor CMV infection status was unknown, potentially confounding age-related changes in expanded clonotypes. The long-lived group showed more naive CD4+ T cells, fewer expanded clones and increased TCR diversity than the aged group, suggesting age selection. Because profiling used bulk unsorted PBMCs, naive and antigen-experienced compartments could not be compared conclusively. Observed TCR beta diversity correlated strongly with the percentage of naive T cells measured by flow cytometry. Total diversity estimates from one million sequenced T cells were considered lower bounds and underestimates.

This receptor was taken from a man aged 25-40 years in good health. The sequence links TRBV10-3 to TRBJ1-1; 7 central nucleotides agree with TRBD1. What was sequenced was blood. The encoded CDR3 is CAISESSGQAGGTEAFF. The nucleotide sequence is TGTGCCATCAGTGAGTCAAGCGGACAGGCCGGAGGGACTGAAGCTTTCTTT.